The 23 T cell receptor beta chains given below trace back to one sample, sequenced in a study of monozygotic twins with inflammatory bowel disease. TCRdb reprocessed the 5' RACE reads and keeps a single row for each CDR3 protein, giving no DNA. The listing records around 380,000 distinct CDR3 sequences. Sequencing was carried out using blood. The receptors derive from a human donor with ulcerative colitis or Crohn's disease, or a healthy co-twin of an affected twin (not recorded which).

The genes are TRBV2 and TRBJ1-1. There are 15 residues in the CDR3. Per germline, CDR1 SNHLY and CDR2 FYNNEI. The CDR3 region is CASSGSGGSNTEAFF.

The chain joins TRBV9 to TRBJ2-1; TCRdb designates TRBD2, a call that cannot be tested without DNA. This CDR3 is built from 16 residues. Germline V CDR1 and CDR2: SGDLS, YYNGEE. The CDR3 protein is CASSVANSGRVNEQFF.

The chain is built from TRBV6-2 or TRBV6-3 and TRBJ2-5; TCRdb selects TRBD2, and the lack of DNA leaves this call unchecked. Germline CDR1 reads MNHEY; CDR2 reads SVGEGT. This CDR3 region has 17 residues. CDR3 sequence reads: CASTPGSGRAWDETQYF.

This sequence joins TRBV18 and TRBJ2-4. The CDR3 covers 13 residues. Per the germline V gene, CDR1 is KGHSH and CDR2 is LQKENI. CDR3 in amino acids: CASSPPGRNIQYF. The entire variable domain, with the rest obtained from reference TRBV18 and TRBJ2-4, is as follows: NAGVMQNPRHLVRRRGQEARLRCSPMKGHSHVYWYRQLPEEGLKFMVYLQKENIIDESGMPKERFSAEFPKEGPSILRIQQVVRGDSAAYFCASSPPGRNIQYFGAGTRLSVL.

This chain joins TRBV12-3 or TRBV12-4 and TRBJ1-5. The CDR3 consists of 14 residues. This CDR3 reads CASSLGQLNQPQHF.

This chain joins TRBV5-1 and TRBJ2-7; TCRdb designates TRBD1, a call that cannot be tested without DNA. The CDR3 covers 17 residues. Looked up from germline, CDR1 is SGHRS and CDR2 is YFSETQ. The CDR3 region is CASSSPPEHVFNYEQYF.

The chain combines TRBV20-1 with TRBJ2-3. There are 13 residues in the CDR3. Looked up from germline, CDR1 is DFQATT and CDR2 is SNEGSKA (reference sequence). The CDR3 sequence: CSARPSHTDTQYF.

The V gene is TRBV20-1, the J gene TRBJ2-1; the TRBD1 assignment by TCRdb is unverifiable without DNA. This CDR3 contains 16 residues. The germline V gene encodes CDR1 DFQATT and CDR2 SNEGSKA (reference sequence). CDR3: CSASILASGRYNEQFF.

The genes are TRBV5-1 and TRBJ2-1; absent DNA, TCRdb's TRBD2 call cannot be checked. This CDR3 is 15 amino acids long. Germline V gene data show CDR1 as SGHRS and CDR2 as YFSETQ. This chain's CDR3 is CASSSSGTSYNEQFF. The full variable domain, in which reference TRBV5-1 and TRBJ2-1 provide the parts outside the CDR3, is KAGVTQTPRYLIKTRGQQVTLSCSPISGHRSVSWYQQTPGQGLQFLFEYFSETQRNKGNFPGRFSGRQFSNSRSEMNVSTLELGDSALYLCASSSSGTSYNEQFFGPGTRLTVL.

The rearrangement joins TRBV7-2 to TRBJ2-2; TCRdb proposes TRBD2, but this gene call is untestable without DNA. The V gene's germline CDR1 is SGHTA and CDR2 FQGNSA. The CDR3 sequence is 15 residues long. This chain's CDR3 is CASSFPLAGAGELFF.

The genes are TRBV3-1 and TRBJ2-5; the D call of TRBD2 rests on TCRdb alone, since no DNA is present to check it. Germline V gene lookup returns CDR1 LGHDT and CDR2 YNNKEL (reference sequence). The CDR3 totals 17 residues. The CDR3 is CASSQVLLQGNQETQYF.

The CDR3: CASSQVGVFEKLFF. The rearrangement uses TRBV4-3 and TRBJ1-4; the D gene TCRdb calls, TRBD1, cannot be checked with no DNA. CDR1 and CDR2 (germline): LGHNA, YSLEER. The CDR3 spans 14 residues.

The V gene is TRBV18, the J gene TRBJ2-7. This CDR3 has 15 residues. Per germline, CDR1 KGHSH and CDR2 LQKENI. CDR3 sequence: CASSPISGESYEQYF.

The chain couples TRBV7-9 to TRBJ1-3; TCRdb picks TRBD1, but there is no DNA to check that call. The CDR3 is made up of 15 amino acids. The germline CDR1 and CDR2 sequences are SEHNR and FQNEAQ (reference sequence). The CDR3 here is CASSLRTPSGNTIYF. Full variable domain (missing parts from reference TRBV7-9 and TRBJ1-3): DTGVSQNPRHKITKRGQNVTFRCDPISEHNRLYWYRQTLGQGPEFLTYFQNEAQLEKSRLLSDRFSAERPKGSFSTLEIQRTEQGDSAMYLCASSLRTPSGNTIYFGEGSWLTVV.

The chain uses TRBV5-5 and TRBJ1-1; TCRdb outputs TRBD1, but without DNA this stays unchecked. Germline V gene sequence: CDR1 SGHKS, CDR2 YYEKEE (reference sequence). The CDR3 sequence is 15 residues long. This CDR3 reads CASSPWDRAFAEAFF. Full variable domain (remainder filled in from reference TRBV5-5 and TRBJ1-1): DAGVTQSPTHLIKTRGQQVTLRCSPISGHKSVSWYQQVLGQGPQFIFQYYEKEERGRGNFPDRFSARQFPNYSSELNVNALLLGDSALYLCASSPWDRAFAEAFFGQGTRLTVV.

The chain couples TRBV7-6 to TRBJ1-6; as DNA is missing, the TRBD1 call by TCRdb cannot be tested. Germline loops: CDR1 SGHVS, CDR2 FNYEAQ. This CDR3 comprises 14 residues. This CDR3 is CASSSLGATSPLHF.

The genes are TRBV19 and TRBJ2-1; as DNA is missing, the TRBD2 call by TCRdb cannot be tested. The length of the CDR3 is 15 residues. From germline, CDR1 is LNHDA and CDR2 SQIVND (reference sequence). The CDR3 sequence is CASSIRLAGYNEQFF.

This rearrangement joins TRBV9 to TRBJ2-2; the TCRdb D gene call, TRBD2, has no DNA to confirm it. The CDR3 extends over 16 amino acids. The germline CDR1 and CDR2 sequences are SGDLS and YYNGEE. CDR3: CASSADIRTSGGELFF.

The rearrangement uses TRBV6-6 and TRBJ1-1. In germline, CDR1 is MNHNY, CDR2 SVGAGI (reference sequence). The CDR3 consists of 12 residues. The CDR3 loop is CASTLQNTEAFF.

J is TRBJ1-2 and V is TRBV5-5; TCRdb proposes TRBD1, but this gene call is untestable without DNA. Germline CDR1 reads SGHKS; CDR2 reads YYEKEE (reference sequence). CDR3 size: 15 residues. The CDR3 spells CASSLAGTGNYGYTF.

The rearrangement joins TRBV4-3 to TRBJ1-6; lacking DNA, the TRBD1 call made by TCRdb goes unchecked. Germline V gene sequence: CDR1 LGHNA, CDR2 YSLEER. The CDR3 has 17 residues. This CDR3 is CASSQDRGEPIDSPLHF.

This chain joins TRBV14 and TRBJ2-3; checking the TCRdb D call of TRBD2 is not possible without DNA. This CDR3 spans 19 amino acids. Germline V gene data show CDR1 as SGHDN and CDR2 as FVKESK. This chain's CDR3 is CASSRGLAGGSTSTDTQYF.

CDR3 protein: CSAPSEGGDYGYTF. V usage is TRBV20-1 and J usage is TRBJ1-2; TCRdb lists TRBD1, though no DNA is available to test this call. The CDR3 is made up of 14 amino acids. Germline CDR1 reads DFQATT; CDR2 reads SNEGSKA (reference sequence).